The source of this T cell receptor (beta chain) is a study of human T cells and chemical hapten exposure (dated by TCRdb to about 2021). The study in broad terms: For sensitization, 2% DPC in acetone was applied to an approximately 2 cm by approximately 2 cm area of upper inner arm skin. Weekly therapeutic DPC doses were additionally applied to the scalp of patients throughout the roughly 23-week study period. Patch testing was done on the upper back using Finn chambers containing 0.01% DPC, and results were scored after 6 days according to International Contact Dermatitis Research Group standards. The patient cohort, mostly female, included alopecia areata with under or over 50% scalp involvement, alopecia totalis and alopecia universalis. Libraries were pooled for sequencing, and variation in per-sample TCR yields was attributed mainly to small differences in library volumes within the pool. Peripheral blood TCR repertoire changes were tracked in vivo in alopecia patients during primary and secondary sensitization to the hapten diphenylcyclopropenone (DPC). Patient blood was sampled pre-sensitization (week 0) and at 2, 6 and about 24 weeks after DPC sensitization. Blood for TCR sequencing was provided by twenty-nine alopecia patients at one to four time points (pre-sensitization, 2, 6 and 24 weeks).

For this clonotype: Its antigen target is currently unknown. No much larger clone is present one base from it, and per-base qualities are unavailable.

CDR1 and CDR2 are read off the germline V gene as SGHTA and FQGTGA. The CDR3 goes from the cysteine to the phenylalanine over 17 residues. Kept here is only the CDR3 DNA, which spans 51 bases and is read in frame from base 1. Trimming removed 2 bases from V and 4 bases from J, leaving 17 bases between the germline ends. What the research found in general, with its limitations: Expanded TCRs formed significantly more large CDR3 similarity clusters than pre-sensitization or healthy control sets, consistent with antigen-driven responses. After repeated subsampling, changes were observed in the strength of the expansion versus patch-test correlation and in the threshold at which the correlation became significant. DPC sensitization did not change how many TCRs were above 1 in 1000 frequency, and no evidence was found of alterations in global repertoire structure. The number of PT1 expanded TCRs positively correlated with patch test score, significant at thresholds 8, 16 and 32 but not 4. All patients had alopecia, a presumed autoimmune disease, so their immune response might differ from that of healthy individuals.

The protocol used for the library was RACE. Sequencer: NextSeq 500. During library preparation, unique molecular identifiers were attached to individual cDNA molecules so that TCRs could be counted quantitatively and reproducibly. From each blood RNA sample, both TCR alpha and TCR beta chains were sequenced. In the authors' own workflow: A median of around 100,000 TCRs per sample was observed, with a range of about 20,000 to 700,000. The Decombinator software suite was used to annotate V, J and CDR3 in the TCR reads. For the PS versus PT1 abundance plots, all samples were subsampled to the same number of TCRs (28,000). TCRs were defined as expanded if absent before sensitization and observed at least eight times at the 2-week time point. The public reads were run again by TCRdb, first through fastp at Q25 and then through MiXCR, and only productive beta chains were kept. Rows are combined by CDR3 protein, so each entry shows the most common genes and DNA. TCRdb's processing, not the study's, gives the V and J calls here. The sample contains about 350,000 distinct CDR3 sequences, over 6% of them found a single time. Around 6% of the sample goes to the ten largest clones.

This sample's time point label indicates: patch test 2, 6 weeks after DPC sensitization. The treatment or condition label of this sample denotes: therapeutic diphenylcyclopropenone sensitization with weekly scalp DPC. At every patch-test visit, the blood draw took place before the patch test was put on. Patients were considered eligible if aged 18 to 70, diagnosed with alopecia and deemed suitable for DPC therapy, and patients were excluded if pregnant. Total RNA was extracted from unfractionated whole blood collected in Tempus Blood RNA tubes. The chain uses TRBV7-3 and TRBJ2-2; D gene: possibly TRBD2, on 6 matching bases. The specimen comprised whole blood, sampled in connection with sensitization to the hapten diphenylcyclopropenone (DPC). The sequence derives from a woman aged 18-30 years with alopecia areata. Some clones in this sample may be carry-over from other donors' samples. The CDR3 region: CASSLSGGFFLTGELFF. Here is the DNA: TGTGCCAGCAGCTTATCTGGGGGGTTTTTCCTCACCGGGGAGCTGTTTTTT.